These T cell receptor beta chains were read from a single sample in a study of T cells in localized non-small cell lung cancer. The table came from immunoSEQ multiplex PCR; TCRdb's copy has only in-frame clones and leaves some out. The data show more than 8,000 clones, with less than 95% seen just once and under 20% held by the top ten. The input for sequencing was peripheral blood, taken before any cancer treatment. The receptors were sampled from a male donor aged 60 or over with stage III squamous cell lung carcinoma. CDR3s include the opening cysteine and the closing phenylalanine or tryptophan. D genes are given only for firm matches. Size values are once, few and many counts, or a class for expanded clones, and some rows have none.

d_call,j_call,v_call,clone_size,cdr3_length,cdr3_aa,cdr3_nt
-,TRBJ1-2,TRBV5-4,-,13,CASSLGATYGYTF,TGTGCCAGCAGCCTTGGAGCAACATATGGCTACACCTTC
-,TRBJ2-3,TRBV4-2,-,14,CASSQVSSTDTQYF,TGTGCCAGCAGCCAAGTCTCTTCCACAGATACGCAGTATTTT
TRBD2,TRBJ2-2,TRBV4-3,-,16,CASSQDRGLPTGELFF,TGCGCCAGCAGCCAAGATCGGGGACTACCCACGGGGGAGCTGTTTTTT
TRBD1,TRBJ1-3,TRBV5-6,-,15,CASSFTGDPGNTIYF,TGTGCCAGCAGCTTCACAGGGGATCCTGGAAACACCATATATTTT
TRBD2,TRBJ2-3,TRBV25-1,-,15,CASSDTSGDADTQYF,TGTGCCAGCAGTGACACTAGCGGGGACGCAGATACGCAGTATTTT
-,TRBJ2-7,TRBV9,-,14,CASSVGRVSYEQYF,TGTGCCAGCAGCGTAGGCCGGGTTTCCTACGAGCAGTACTTC
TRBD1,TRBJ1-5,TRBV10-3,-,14,CAINLTGVNQPQHF,TGTGCCATCAATCTAACAGGGGTCAATCAGCCCCAGCATTTT
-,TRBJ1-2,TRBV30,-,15,CAWSPLGGYEYGYTF,TGTGCCTGGAGTCCCCTTGGGGGCTATGAGTATGGCTACACCTTC
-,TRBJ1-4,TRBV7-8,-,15,CASSLQGYVNEKLFF,TGTGCCAGCAGCTTGCAGGGATACGTTAATGAAAAACTGTTTTTT
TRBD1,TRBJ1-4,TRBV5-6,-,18,CASSSGQGTLATNEKLFF,TGTGCCAGCAGCTCCGGACAGGGGACTTTAGCAACTAATGAAAAACTGTTTTTT
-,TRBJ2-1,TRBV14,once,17,CASSQDSLEGWGNEQFF,TGTGCCAGCAGCCAAGATTCCCTAGAAGGATGGGGCAATGAGCAGTTCTTC
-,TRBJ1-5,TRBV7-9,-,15,CASSPSGGRNQPQHF,TGTGCCAGCAGCCCCTCCGGGGGGAGGAATCAGCCCCAGCATTTT
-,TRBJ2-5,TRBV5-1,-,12,CASSLDWETQYF,TGCGCCAGCAGCTTGGATTGGGAGACCCAGTACTTC